These 29 T cell receptor beta chains came from one sample sequenced in a study of blood T cell repertoires in COVID-19. Here immunoSEQ multiplex PCR was the method, and the copy in TCRdb shows in-frame clones only, minus some. The table includes 95,000 to 120,000 clones, around 89% detected once. Sequencing was done on a sample of peripheral blood. The source is a woman in her fifties or sixties with acute or convalescent COVID-19.

V usage is TRBV6-5 and J usage is TRBJ1-5; D ambiguous. From germline, CDR1 is MNHEY and CDR2 SVGAGI. CDR3 length: 14 residues. V shed 2 bases and J shed 8 bases, with 13 bases lying between them. The CDR3 region is CASSYGEEFEPQHF. The DNA for the CDR3 is TGTGCCAGCAGTTACGGTGAGGAATTTGAGCCCCAGCATTTT.

The chain combines TRBV11-2 with TRBJ1-2; D unresolved. The ends were cut back, 0 bases at V and 0 bases at J, with 5 bases in the middle. Germline V gives CDR1 SGHAT, CDR2 FQNNGV. The CDR3 is made up of 14 amino acids. CDR3 residues: CASSLDPANYGYTF. DNA for the CDR3: TGTGCCAGCAGCTTAGATCCCGCTAACTATGGCTACACCTTC.

This rearrangement joins TRBV3-1 (or the pseudogene TRBV3-2) to TRBJ2-2, with 7 nucleotides matching TRBD2. V lost 3 bases to trimming and J lost 6 bases; unmatched junction nucleotides: 10. The CDR3 sequence is 16 residues long. Looked up from germline, CDR1 is LGHDT and CDR2 is YNNKEL (reference sequence). CDR3 in amino acids: CASSHGRELVAGELFF. CDR3 DNA sequence: TGTGCCAGCAGCCACGGGCGGGAGTTAGTCGCCGGGGAGCTGTTTTTT.

This chain links TRBV6-2 or TRBV6-3 with TRBJ1-1, with TRBD1 matching 7 bases. The CDR3 runs 15 residues. In germline, CDR1 is MNHEY, CDR2 SVGEGT. After removal of 4 bases from V and 4 bases from J, the junction contained 9 bases not matched to a gene. The CDR3 spells CASSSSLTGFTEAFF. In DNA form, the CDR3 reads TGTGCCAGCAGTTCGTCCCTGACAGGGTTCACTGAAGCTTTCTTT.

The chain recombines TRBV4-3 with TRBJ2-1; D is possibly TRBD2 (6 bases). From germline, CDR1 is LGHNA and CDR2 YSLEER. Trimming removed 0 bases from V and 8 bases from J, with 14 bases in between. This CDR3 spans 15 amino acids. Here the CDR3 reads CASSQDTLPSDEQFF. The DNA of the CDR3 is TGCGCCAGCAGCCAAGATACCCTCCCTAGCGATGAGCAGTTCTTC.

The V gene is TRBV4-3, the J gene TRBJ2-6; 8 nucleotides agree with TRBD2. The germline V gene encodes CDR1 LGHNA and CDR2 YSLEER. The CDR3 has 19 residues. With V trimmed by 0 bases and J by 0 bases, 7 bases remained unmatched. CDR3 amino acids: CASSQDRLAGTSGANVLTF. The CDR3 coding sequence is TGCGCCAGCAGCCAAGATCGGCTAGCGGGCACCTCTGGGGCCAACGTCCTGACTTTC.

The genes are TRBV9 and TRBJ1-4, with TRBD1 as a possible D gene (5 bases). The CDR3 totals 16 residues. Trimming took off 4 bases at V and 7 bases at J, with 20 bases between the two ends. The germline gives CDR1 SGDLS, CDR2 YYNGEE. The CDR3 coding sequence is TGTGCCAGCAGCCCGGGGTTGAGGGGCGGGATTGAAAAACTGTTTTTT. Amino acid sequence: CASSPGLRGGIEKLFF.

This rearrangement joins TRBV6-5 to TRBJ2-2; maybe TRBD2 (6 bases). V was clipped by 7 bases and J by 5 bases, with 14 bases between them. The germline V gene has CDR1 MNHEY and CDR2 SVGAGI. This CDR3 has 14 residues. CDR3 residues: CASTRVGRTGELFF. In DNA form, the CDR3 reads TGTGCCAGCACCAGGGTAGGGAGGACCGGGGAGCTGTTTTTT.

The chain couples TRBV18 to TRBJ2-1, with 8 bases identical to TRBD2. CDR1 is KGHSH and CDR2 is LQKENI in the germline V gene. This CDR3 has 15 residues. V was clipped by 3 bases and J by 4 bases; unmatched bases: 5. The CDR3: CASSPFGGDYNEQFF. CDR3 sequence (DNA): TGTGCCAGCTCACCCTTCGGGGGGGATTACAATGAGCAGTTCTTC.

V usage is TRBV7-8 and J usage is TRBJ1-2; TRBD1 is a possible D gene (5 bases). V was shortened by 5 bases and J by 8 bases, with 15 bases between the two germline ends. This CDR3 has 13 amino acids. Per germline, CDR1 SGHVS and CDR2 FQNEAQ. The CDR3 coding sequence is TGTGCCAGCAGCAACCCGCAGGGTATCGGCTACACCTTC. It codes for CASSNPQGIGYTF.

The chain recombines TRBV7-3 with TRBJ2-2; TRBD2 is a possible D gene (6 bases). V lost 3 bases, J lost 4 bases, and 12 bases lay in between. Germline CDR1 SGHTA, CDR2 FQGTGA. The CDR3 consists of 15 residues. Here the CDR3 reads CASSLSRDSTGELFF. The CDR3 coding sequence is TGTGCCAGCAGCTTGTCCCGGGACTCCACCGGGGAGCTGTTTTTT.

V and J are TRBV7-3 and TRBJ2-2; D not certain. Germline V CDR1 and CDR2: SGHTA, FQGTGA. The CDR3 has 12 amino acids. Between the trimmed V and J ends, which lost 5 bases and 5 bases, there was a span of 6 bases. CDR3 DNA: TGTGCCAGCAGCGCGACAACCGGGGAGCTGTTTTTT. It encodes CASSATTGELFF.

The gene calls are TRBV2 and TRBJ2-1; a weak D match, TRBD2 (5 bases). Deletions cut 5 bases from V and 4 bases from J, with 12 bases between. This CDR3 has 14 amino acids. Germline V CDR1 and CDR2: SNHLY, FYNNEI. DNA for the CDR3: TGTGCCAGCAGTTCCGAGGGATTTTACAATGAGCAGTTCTTC. Amino acid sequence: CASSSEGFYNEQFF.

J is TRBJ2-1 and V is TRBV18, with 8 positions matching TRBD2. Germline V gene lookup returns CDR1 KGHSH and CDR2 LQKENI. The trim removed 6 bases at V and 4 bases at J, leaving 5 bases unmatched. The CDR3 spans 14 residues. CDR3 bases: TGTGCCAGCTCTACTAGCGGTTCTTACAATGAGCAGTTCTTC. It specifies CASSTSGSYNEQFF.

This clone was found once. V and J are TRBV12-3 or TRBV12-4 and TRBJ1-6; D is unresolved. V was shortened by 6 bases and J by 14 bases, with 14 bases between the two germline ends. The length of the CDR3 is 12 residues. The CDR3 DNA reads TGTGCCAGCAGCTCCGGAGTTTCGGCCCTCCACTTT. It is translated as CASSSGVSALHF.

The chain uses TRBV18 and TRBJ1-5; TRBD1 is a possible D gene (5 bases). The germline V and J ends were trimmed by 0 bases and 1 base, with 7 bases remaining between them. This CDR3 is built from 15 residues. The germline gives CDR1 KGHSH, CDR2 LQKENI. The CDR3 DNA reads TGTGCCAGCTCACCACCGGGGGGGAGCAATCAGCCCCAGCATTTT. It translates to CASSPPGGSNQPQHF.

The chain is built from TRBV30 and TRBJ2-1, with D maybe TRBD2 (6 bases). This CDR3 has 13 amino acids. The V gene's germline CDR1 is GTSNPN and CDR2 SVGIG (reference sequence). V lost 3 bases and J lost 2, with 8 bases in between. CDR3 in amino acids: CAWSRLAYNEQFF. CDR3 in DNA: TGTGCCTGGAGCCGACTAGCCTACAATGAGCAGTTCTTC.

J is TRBJ2-2 and V is TRBV11-2, with a tentative D call TRBD1 (6 bases). This CDR3 comprises 17 residues. CDR1 SGHAT and CDR2 FQNNGV come from the germline V gene. V was shortened by 2 bases and J by 1 base, with 14 bases between the two germline ends. CDR3: CASSLYSGAQNTGELFF. CDR3 DNA sequence: TGTGCCAGCAGCTTATACTCAGGGGCACAGAACACCGGGGAGCTGTTTTTT.

The J gene is TRBJ1-4, the V gene TRBV5-6; possible D gene TRBD1, 6 bases. Germline V CDR1 and CDR2: SGHDT, YYEEEE. V gave up 4 bases and J gave up 5 bases, with 12 bases separating them. The CDR3 spans 14 residues. This CDR3 is CASSAGTMNEKLFF. CDR3 nucleotides: TGTGCCAGCAGCGCCGGGACAATGAATGAAAAACTGTTTTTT. Full variable domain (rest looked up from reference TRBV5-6 and TRBJ1-4): DAGVTQSPTHLIKTRGQQVTLRCSPKSGHDTVSWYQQALGQGPQFIFQYYEEEERQRGNFPDRFSGHQFPNYSSELNVNALLLGDSALYLCASSAGTMNEKLFFGSGTQLSVL.

This sequence joins TRBV30 and TRBJ1-5, with 7 bases lining up with TRBD1. The trim removed 2 bases at V and 5 bases at J, leaving 6 bases unmatched. Per the germline V gene, CDR1 is GTSNPN and CDR2 is SVGIG (reference sequence). This CDR3 region has 14 residues. This chain's CDR3 is CAWSTGQVDQPQHF. DNA of the CDR3: TGTGCCTGGAGTACAGGACAGGTCGATCAGCCCCAGCATTTT.

J is TRBJ2-7 and V is TRBV7-2, with 7 bases lining up with TRBD2. Trimming at V came to 3 bases and at J to 4 bases, leaving 3 bases not matched to a gene. This CDR3 has 13 amino acids. The V gene's germline CDR1 is SGHTA and CDR2 FQGNSA. The CDR3 is CASSFRLAYEQYF. The CDR3 DNA is TGTGCCAGCAGCTTCCGACTAGCTTACGAGCAGTACTTC.

This clone was detected only once. V usage is TRBV7-2 and J usage is TRBJ1-3; TRBD1 is a possible D gene (6 bases). V lost 5 bases and J lost 6, with 20 bases in between. This CDR3 is built from 16 residues. Germline CDR1 reads SGHTA; CDR2 reads FQGNSA. The CDR3 region has the DNA TGTGCCAGCAGCAGCACTGGACAGCTCCTTGAAAACACCATATATTTT. Translation gives CASSSTGQLLENTIYF.

The sample holds one count of this clone. The chain couples TRBV2 to TRBJ1-4, with 12 bases aligning to TRBD1. Unmatched junction bases numbered 10, after V lost 6 bases and J lost 2 bases. The germline CDR1 and CDR2 sequences are SNHLY and FYNNEI. The CDR3 extends over 18 amino acids. In DNA form, the CDR3 reads TGTGCCAGCAGCGACCCGGGACAGGGGGCGCGGACTAATGAAAAACTGTTTTTT. Translation: CASSDPGQGARTNEKLFF.

The gene calls are TRBV5-1 and TRBJ1-1; 7 bases line up with TRBD1. This CDR3 region has 16 residues. CDR1 and CDR2 from the germline V gene are SGHRS and YFSETQ. V lost 4 bases, J lost 4 bases, and 13 bases stayed unmatched. In nucleotides, the CDR3 is TGCGCCAGCAGCCAGGACGGGGCTCAGGGGGGCACTGAAGCTTTCTTT. The encoded protein is CASSQDGAQGGTEAFF.

This clone was recorded only once. The CDR3 sequence: CASSRDRAYEQYF. The DNA of the CDR3 is TGTGCCAGCAGCCGCGACAGAGCCTACGAGCAGTACTTC. The V gene is TRBV3-1 (or the pseudogene TRBV3-2), the J gene TRBJ2-7; D possibly corresponds to TRBD1 (5 bases). CDR3 length: 13 residues. Germline-derived CDR1 and CDR2 are LGHDT and YNNKEL (reference sequence). V shed 4 bases and J shed 2 bases, with 9 bases lying between them.

The J gene is TRBJ2-6, the V gene TRBV6-2 or TRBV6-3; 13 bases match TRBD2. This CDR3 comprises 19 residues. After removal of 5 bases from V and 2 bases from J, the junction contained 9 bases not matched to a gene. Germline assignment: CDR1 MNHEY and CDR2 SVGEGT. This chain's CDR3 is CASSHRTSGRIAGANVLTF. CDR3 in DNA: TGTGCCAGCAGTCATCGGACTAGCGGGAGAATAGCTGGGGCCAACGTCCTGACTTTC.

V gene TRBV19 combines with J gene TRBJ1-1; D gene ambiguous. In germline, CDR1 is LNHDA, CDR2 SQIVND (reference sequence). V lost 7 bases to trimming and J lost 4 bases, with 13 bases between them. The CDR3 extends over 13 amino acids. The CDR3 nucleotides read TGTGCCAGTATCGAGGATTCTGGCACTGAAGCTTTCTTT. Protein product: CASIEDSGTEAFF.

This chain's CDR3 is CASSLGLSSYNSPLHF. The DNA of the CDR3 is TGTGCCAGCAGCTTGGGACTTTCCTCCTATAATTCACCCCTCCACTTT. This chain links TRBV5-6 with TRBJ1-6, with unresolved D. CDR1 and CDR2 from the germline V gene are SGHDT and YYEEEE. Deletions cut 0 bases from V and 0 bases from J, with 7 bases between. The CDR3 has 16 amino acids.

This chain uses TRBV29-1 with TRBJ1-1; D possibly corresponds to TRBD1 (5 bases). Germline-derived CDR1 and CDR2 are SQVTM and ANQGSEA. This CDR3 region has 14 residues. The V end lost 7 bases, the J end lost 0 bases, and 15 bases lay between the germline ends. CDR3 nucleotides: TGCAGCGCCGGAGCGGGGGATATGAACACTGAAGCTTTCTTT. Its translation is CSAGAGDMNTEAFF.